One and the same sample provided the 24 T cell receptor beta chains below, sequenced in a study of beta chain features in type 1 diabetes (dated by TCRdb to about 2018). The library was prepared using the immunoSEQ multiplex PCR assay. The entire amount of isolated RNA was reverse transcribed using the High Capacity cDNA Reverse Transcription Kit, so the sequenced TCRB transcripts were expressed ones. Sourced from immuneACCESS, this table was stored by TCRdb with only in-frame sequences that have V and J called. A share of the clones is absent; for the studies checked, an unresolved V gene accounts for under half, and the remainder has no known explanation. The sample table shows 300,000 to 450,000 clones, and around an eighth are seen once. The top ten hold 0.017% of the sample. Sequenced: naive CD4+ T cells from blood. Taken with the paper, the label for cell subset or site translates to: true naive CD4+ T cells. The receptors come from a man aged 18 to 29 in good health.

This clone was detected a few times. This chain connects TRBV2 to TRBJ2-3; perhaps TRBD2 as D (5 bases). V was clipped by 1 base and J by 2 bases, with 10 bases between them. Per the germline V gene, CDR1 is SNHLY and CDR2 is FYNNEI. This CDR3 is 15 amino acids long. CDR3 nucleotide sequence: TGTGCCAGCAGTGAAGTACGAGCGGACACAGATACGCAGTATTTT. Translation: CASSEVRADTDTQYF.

This clone was detected only a few times. The V call is TRBV4-1, the J call TRBJ1-5; perhaps TRBD1 as D (5 bases). This CDR3 has 12 residues. Looked up from germline, CDR1 is MGHRA and CDR2 is YSYEKL. V lost 7 bases to trimming and J lost 6 bases, with 10 bases between them. The CDR3 DNA follows: TGCGCCAGCAAGTCAACAGGTCAGCCCCAGCATTTT. It encodes CASKSTGQPQHF.

This clone came up once. This chain connects TRBV18 to TRBJ2-3; 14 bases are shared with TRBD2. The V and J ends lost 3 bases and 4 bases, in that order; junction bases with no gene match: 12. The CDR3 has 19 amino acids. The germline gives CDR1 KGHSH, CDR2 LQKENI. Here the CDR3 DNA reads TGTGCCAGCTCACCGGGACTAGCGGGAGTTAGGGGGTATGCAGATACGCAGTATTTT. Translated: CASSPGLAGVRGYADTQYF.

The sample holds a few counts of this clone. V and J are TRBV7-9 and TRBJ2-7; the match to TRBD1 covers 9 bases. The CDR3 is made up of 15 amino acids. Germline V gives CDR1 SEHNR, CDR2 FQNEAQ (reference sequence). The ends lost 1 base at V and 4 bases at J; junction bases unmatched: 5. The DNA of the CDR3 is TGTGCCAGCAGCTTAGGACAAGGACAGGGGTACGAGCAGTACTTC. Its translation: CASSLGQGQGYEQYF.

This chain connects TRBV9 to TRBJ1-4, with D possibly matching TRBD1 (5 bases). V was cut by 0 bases and J by 7 bases, with 13 bases left in between. Germline values: CDR1 SGDLS, CDR2 YYNGEE. The CDR3 contains 15 residues. The CDR3 loop is CASSVGPGEGEKLFF. Written as DNA, the CDR3 is TGTGCCAGCAGCGTAGGTCCGGGGGAGGGTGAAAAACTGTTTTTT. The full variable domain, rest sourced from reference TRBV9 and TRBJ1-4, is DSGVTQTPKHLITATGQRVTLRCSPRSGDLSVYWYQQSLDQGLQFLIQYYNGEERAKGNILERFSAQQFPDLHSELNLSSLELGDSALYFCASSVGPGEGEKLFFGSGTQLSVL.

The chain joins TRBV7-6 to TRBJ1-1; 8 nucleotides line up with TRBD1. CDR1 and CDR2 from the germline V gene are SGHVS and FNYEAQ. After removal of 4 bases from V and 2 bases from J, the junction contained 6 bases not matched to a gene. The CDR3 spans 15 residues. CDR3 amino acids: CASSWRTGRNTEAFF. Here the CDR3 DNA reads TGTGCCAGCAGCTGGCGGACAGGGCGTAACACTGAAGCTTTCTTT. The entire variable domain, with the rest obtained from reference TRBV7-6 and TRBJ1-1, is as follows: GAGVSQSPRYKVTKRGQDVALRCDPISGHVSLYWYRQALGQGPEFLTYFNYEAQQDKSGLPNDRFSAERPEGSISTLTIQRTEQRDSAMYRCASSWRTGRNTEAFFGQGTRLTVV.

V is TRBV7-3 and J is TRBJ2-2; D gene uncertain. The germline V gene encodes CDR1 SGHTA and CDR2 FQGTGA. This CDR3 is built from 13 residues. Deletions cut 4 bases from V and 3 bases from J, with 6 bases between. The DNA for the CDR3 is TGTGCCAGCAGCTCCGACTACACCGGGGAGCTGTTTTTT. This translates into CASSSDYTGELFF. The full variable domain, completed using reference TRBV7-3 and TRBJ2-2, is GAGVSQTPSNKVTEKGKYVELRCDPISGHTALYWYRQSLGQGPEFLIYFQGTGAADDSGLPNDRFFAVRPEGSVSTLKIQRTERGDSAVYLCASSSDYTGELFFGEGSRLTVL.

The CDR3 loop reads CASIPLVAGGGEQFF. CDR3 in DNA: TGCGCCAGCATCCCCCTGGTAGCGGGGGGGGGTGAGCAGTTCTTC. This rearrangement joins TRBV5-1 to TRBJ2-1, with 11 bases that match TRBD2. CDR1 and CDR2 from the germline V gene are SGHRS and YFSETQ. This CDR3 is built from 15 residues. Germline trimming cut 6 bases from V and 9 bases from J; bases unmatched to any gene: 11.

The chain recombines TRBV7-2 with TRBJ2-7; D is perhaps TRBD1 (5 bases). V shed 4 bases and J shed 2 bases, with 9 bases lying between them. Per the germline V gene, CDR1 is SGHTA and CDR2 is FQGNSA. This CDR3 spans 13 amino acids. The CDR3 DNA is TGTGCCAGCAGCTCCGACAGACCCTACGAGCAGTACTTC. Translated, it gives CASSSDRPYEQYF.

The chain couples TRBV4-2 to TRBJ2-1; the D gene is possibly TRBD2 (6 bases). The V end lost 3 bases, the J end lost 5 bases, and 14 bases lay between the germline ends. Germline loops: CDR1 LGHNA, CDR2 YNFKEQ. This CDR3 region has 15 residues. CDR3 coding DNA: TGTGCCAGCAGCCACGGAGCGGGTGGTCACAATGAGCAGTTCTTC. This codes for CASSHGAGGHNEQFF.

This sequence joins TRBV28 and TRBJ1-2, with D possibly matching TRBD1 (6 bases). V was cut by 2 bases and J by 3 bases, with 10 bases left in between. This CDR3 has 14 residues. Per germline, CDR1 MDHEN and CDR2 SYDVKM. The CDR3 region has the DNA TGTGCCAGCAGTTTAAGTCGGACAGACTATGGCTACACCTTC. Translated: CASSLSRTDYGYTF.

This clone was seen more than once but under ten times. The V gene is TRBV2, the J gene TRBJ2-1; 7 bases agree with TRBD1. V was clipped by 6 bases and J by 6 bases; unmatched bases: 11. Germline assignment: CDR1 SNHLY and CDR2 FYNNEI. The CDR3 consists of 15 residues. The CDR3 sequence: CASRKTGVLSNEQFF. The CDR3 coding sequence is TGTGCCAGCAGAAAAACAGGGGTTCTGAGCAATGAGCAGTTCTTC.

This chain connects TRBV7-3 to TRBJ2-7; D may be TRBD2 (6 bases). Per germline, CDR1 SGHTA and CDR2 FQGTGA. Trimming shortened V by 0 bases and J by 3 bases, and 12 bases separated the two germline ends. CDR3 length equals 15 residues. For the CDR3, the DNA is TGTGCCAGCAGCTTAACGTCGGGACTGCACTACGAGCAGTACTTC. Translation: CASSLTSGLHYEQYF.

This clone was seen only a few times. The genes are TRBV6-6 and TRBJ1-2; D gene unclear. This CDR3 region has 12 residues. V was clipped by 6 bases and J by 3 bases, with 8 bases between them. The V gene's germline CDR1 is MNHNY and CDR2 SVGAGI (reference sequence). Here the CDR3 reads CASRNPDYGYTF. The CDR3 DNA follows: TGTGCCAGCAGGAATCCGGACTATGGCTACACCTTC.

This clone has a handful of counts. For the CDR3, the DNA is TGTGCCAGCAGCTTTGGGCTCACAGGCAATGAGCAGTTCTTC. Its protein is CASSFGLTGNEQFF. The chain carries TRBV5-6 and TRBJ2-1; weak D call: TRBD1 (5 bases). The CDR3 has 14 residues. Trimming stripped 2 bases from V and 6 bases from J, with 12 bases between. Germline values: CDR1 SGHDT, CDR2 YYEEEE.

V gene TRBV9 combines with J gene TRBJ1-1; D might be TRBD1 (6 bases). This CDR3 has 15 residues. V was pared by 4 bases and J by 4 bases, with 17 bases between. The germline gives CDR1 SGDLS, CDR2 YYNGEE. The CDR3 DNA reads TGTGCCAGCAGCCCGCGACCCGGGACAACCACTGAAGCTTTCTTT. Encoded protein: CASSPRPGTTTEAFF.

The genes are TRBV5-1 and TRBJ1-3; 8 positions match TRBD1. Germline-derived CDR1 and CDR2 are SGHRS and YFSETQ. V lost 3 bases, J lost 2 bases, and 10 bases stayed unmatched. The length of the CDR3 is 17 residues. In DNA, the CDR3 is TGCGCCAGCAGCTCGAGGACAGGGTCGTTAGCTGGAAACACCATATATTTT. Protein product: CASSSRTGSLAGNTIYF.

There are a few counts of this clone. This chain joins TRBV6-6 and TRBJ2-1; the match to TRBD1 covers 8 bases. CDR1 is MNHNY and CDR2 is SVGAGI in the germline V gene (reference sequence). The J segment lost 10 bases and the V segment lost 2 bases, leaving 10 bases of the junction unmatched. This CDR3 contains 15 residues. In DNA, the CDR3 is TGTGCCAGCAGTTACCCGAGTCAGGGGGCGTGGGAGCAGTTCTTC. Residues: CASSYPSQGAWEQFF.

The chain recombines TRBV18 with TRBJ2-7; TRBD2 agrees at 7 bases. This CDR3 region has 14 residues. The V and J ends lost 3 bases and 1 base, in that order; junction bases with no gene match: 3. Germline V gene sequence: CDR1 KGHSH, CDR2 LQKENI. The CDR3 bases are TGTGCCAGCTCACCCCCGGGACTATCCTACGAGCAGTACTTC. Its translation is CASSPPGLSYEQYF.

The J gene is TRBJ1-4, the V gene TRBV7-2, with 10 bases fitting TRBD1. The CDR3 is 17 residues long. V lost 5 bases, J lost 2 bases, and 8 bases stayed unmatched. Germline CDR1 SGHTA, CDR2 FQGNSA. CDR3 in amino acids: CASSLVGTGATNEKLFF. CDR3 sequence (DNA): TGTGCCAGCAGCCTCGTCGGGACAGGGGCGACTAATGAAAAACTGTTTTTT.

This clone turned up a few times. The J gene is TRBJ1-1, the V gene TRBV7-8, with 7 nucleotides matching TRBD1. Germline CDR1 SGHVS, CDR2 FQNEAQ. Trimming removed 5 bases from V and 0 bases from J; junction bases left unmatched: 9. The CDR3 runs 16 residues. The CDR3 DNA follows: TGTGCCAGCAGCACCGGGACAGACCCCATGAACACTGAAGCTTTCTTT. It translates to CASSTGTDPMNTEAFF. Complete variable domain (other parts from reference TRBV7-8 and TRBJ1-1): GAGVSQSPRYKVAKRGQDVALRCDPISGHVSLFWYQQALGQGPEFLTYFQNEAQLDKSGLPSDRFFAERPEGSVSTLKIQRTQQEDSAVYLCASSTGTDPMNTEAFFGQGTRLTVV.

This clone was seen a few times. The chain couples TRBV4-2 to TRBJ2-1, with 10 nucleotides matching TRBD2. The CDR3 sequence is 17 residues long. The germline CDR1 and CDR2 sequences are LGHNA and YNFKEQ. J lost 3 bases, V lost 1 base, and 6 bases had no gene match. The CDR3 here is CASSQASGRARYNEQFF. CDR3 sequence (DNA): TGTGCCAGCAGCCAAGCGAGCGGGAGGGCCCGCTACAATGAGCAGTTCTTC.

The chain links TRBV7-9 to TRBJ2-7, with 7 bases that match TRBD1. Looked up from germline, CDR1 is SEHNR and CDR2 is FQNEAQ (reference sequence). The CDR3 sequence is 18 residues long. Unmatched junction bases numbered 17, after V lost 4 bases and J lost 2 bases. This chain's CDR3 is CASSSTGDPTRRAYEQYF. DNA of the CDR3: TGTGCCAGCAGCTCTACAGGGGACCCCACTCGTCGCGCCTACGAGCAGTACTTC.

This clone was seen only a few times. The chain carries TRBV4-3 and TRBJ2-4; D is uncertain. There are 14 residues in the CDR3. CDR1 and CDR2 (germline): LGHNA, YSLEER. Trimming removed 2 bases at V and 6 bases at J, with 11 bases between. Here the CDR3 reads CASSQRSWRNIQYF. The CDR3 coding sequence is TGCGCCAGCAGCCAACGGTCTTGGAGAAACATTCAGTACTTC.